The present TCR beta chain was sequenced within a study of a mutant IDH1 vaccine in newly diagnosed glioma. At the level of the study: Before enrollment, the patients had been treated with radiotherapy alone, temozolomide alone, or both together. Most of them had received both. Notes on the study in general: Pseudoprogression looked unconnected to shifts in top peripheral T cell clonotypes. Immune responses arising from the vaccine appeared in about 94% of patients.

Profiled with immunoSEQ multiplex PCR; TCRdb holds only in-frame clones, not every one. This table holds about 92,000 clones, 83% found once. With respect to this clone: The antigen is undetermined.

The time point: baseline, week 1 (first vaccination visit). Regarding treatment: pre-vaccination baseline after standard-of-care therapy. The donors' diagnosis was new WHO grade 3 or 4 astrocytoma that was IDH1-mutant and ATRX-lost. Germline values: CDR1 SGDLS, CDR2 YYNGEE. The length of the CDR3 is 13 residues. Trimming left V 3 bases short and J 1 base short, with 7 bases between. This chain joins TRBV9 and TRBJ1-2; tentatively, D is TRBD1 (5 bases). This specimen consisted of PBMCs, obtained from a glioma patient treated with radiotherapy, temozolomide or both. The clonotype originates from a woman aged 45-60 years with glioma. CDR3 protein: CASSAQGNYGYTF. CDR3 nucleotides: TGTGCCAGCAGCGCGCAGGGTAACTATGGCTACACCTTC.